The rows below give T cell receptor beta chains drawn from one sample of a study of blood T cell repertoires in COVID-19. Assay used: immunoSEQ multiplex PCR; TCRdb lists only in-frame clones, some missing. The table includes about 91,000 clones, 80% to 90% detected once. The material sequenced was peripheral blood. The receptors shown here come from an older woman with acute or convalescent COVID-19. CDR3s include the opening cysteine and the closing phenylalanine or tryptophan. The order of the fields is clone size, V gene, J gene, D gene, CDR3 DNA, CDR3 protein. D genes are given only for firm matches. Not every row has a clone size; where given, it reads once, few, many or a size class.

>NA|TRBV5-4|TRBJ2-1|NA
TGTGCCAGCAGCTTGTGGAGGTACAATGAGCAGTTCTTC
CASSLWRYNEQFF
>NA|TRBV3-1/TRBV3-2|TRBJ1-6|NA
TGTGCCAGCAGCCAAGAAAAGACCGGACTCGTCCACTTT
CASSQEKTGLVHF
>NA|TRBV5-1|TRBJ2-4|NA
TGCGCCAGCAGCTTGGGAGGCACGAACCGGGTTCAGTACTTC
CASSLGGTNRVQYF
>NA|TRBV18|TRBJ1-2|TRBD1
TGTGCCAGCTCAGCCTCGAAGGGACAGAACTATGGCTACACCTTC
CASSASKGQNYGYTF
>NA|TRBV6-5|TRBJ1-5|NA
TGTGCCAGCACCCACTTTACAGGGAACAATCAGCCCCAGCATTTT
CASTHFTGNNQPQHF
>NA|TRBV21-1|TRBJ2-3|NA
TGTGCCAGCAGCAAAGATGTACGTGCGACTAGCGGGAGAGAGCAACTGAGCGGCACAGATACGCAGTATTTT
CASSKDVRATSGREQLSGTDTQYF
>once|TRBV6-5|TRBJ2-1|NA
TGTGCCAGCAGGTCCGGAGACAATGAGCAGTTCTTC
CASRSGDNEQFF
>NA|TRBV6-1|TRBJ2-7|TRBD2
TGTGCCAGCAGTGAGACTAGCGGGGTCGAGCAGTACTTC
CASSETSGVEQYF
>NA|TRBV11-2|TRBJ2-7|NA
TGTGCCAGCAGCTTATCACTTTCCTACGAGCAGTACTTC
CASSLSLSYEQYF
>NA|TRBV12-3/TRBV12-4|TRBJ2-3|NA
TGTGCCAGCAGTTTTCGGAGCACAGATACGCAGTATTTT
CASSFRSTDTQYF
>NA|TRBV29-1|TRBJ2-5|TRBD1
TGCAGCGTTGAAACCGGGACAGGGTACCTTGAGACCCAGTACTTC
CSVETGTGYLETQYF
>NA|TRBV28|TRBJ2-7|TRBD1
TGTGCCAGCATTACCGGACAGGGGAGGTACGAGCAGTACTTC
CASITGQGRYEQYF
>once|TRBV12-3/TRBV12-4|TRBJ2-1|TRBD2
TGTGCCAGCAGTTTGACTAGCAGGAATGAGCAGTTCTTC
CASSLTSRNEQFF
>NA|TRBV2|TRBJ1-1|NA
TGTGCCAGCATCACGGCCCTGCAGGACACTGAAGCTTTCTTT
CASITALQDTEAFF
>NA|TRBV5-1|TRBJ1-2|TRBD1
TGCGCCAGCAGTTCGACAGGGGACTATGGCTACACCTTC
CASSSTGDYGYTF
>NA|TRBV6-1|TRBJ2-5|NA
TGTGCCAGCAGTGAAAACAGGGTCCAAGAGACCCAGTACTTC
CASSENRVQETQYF
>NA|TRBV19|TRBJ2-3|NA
TGTGCCAGTAAGGGGATTAGCACAGATACGCAGTATTTT
CASKGISTDTQYF
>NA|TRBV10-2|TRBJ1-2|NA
TGCGCCAGCAGTGAGTCAAGGACTGCTAACTATGGCTACACCTTC
CASSESRTANYGYTF
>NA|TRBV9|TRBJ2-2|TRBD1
TGTGCCAGCAGCGTAGCTACAGGGGGGTTCACCGGGGAGCTGTTTTTT
CASSVATGGFTGELFF
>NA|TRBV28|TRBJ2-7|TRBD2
TGTGCCAGCAGTTTAGATCGGGAGGGCGGCGGCGAGCAGTACTTC
CASSLDREGGGEQYF
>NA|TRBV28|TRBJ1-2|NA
TGTGCCAGCAGTTTTAATAGGCGGCCATCTAACTATGGCTACACCTTC
CASSFNRRPSNYGYTF
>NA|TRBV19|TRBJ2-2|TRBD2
TGTGCCAGTAGTACTAGCGGGAGGGACACCGGGGAGCTGTTTTTT
CASSTSGRDTGELFF
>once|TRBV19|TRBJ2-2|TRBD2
TGTGCCAGTAGTACAACAGGACTAGCCGGGGAGCTGTTTTTT
CASSTTGLAGELFF
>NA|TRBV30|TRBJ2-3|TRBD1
TGTGCCTGGAGTGTTGTGGACAGGAGATTAGATACGCAGTATTTT
CAWSVVDRRLDTQYF
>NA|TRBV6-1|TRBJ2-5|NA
TGTGCCAGCAGTGAAAATAGAGGGAGAGAGACCCAGTACTTC
CASSENRGRETQYF
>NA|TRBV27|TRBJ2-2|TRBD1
TGTGCCAGCAGTTTATTCATTCTATTGGGGACAGACACCGGGGAGCTGTTTTTT
CASSLFILLGTDTGELFF
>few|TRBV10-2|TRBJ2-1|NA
TGCGCCAGCGCCCAGGGGACCCCCTCCTACAATGAGCAGTTCTTC
CASAQGTPSYNEQFF
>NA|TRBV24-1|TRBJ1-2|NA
TGTGCCACCAGTGACAACAGGGCGATGAAAGGCTACACCTTC
CATSDNRAMKGYTF
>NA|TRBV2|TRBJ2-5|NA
TGTGCCAGCAGACAGGAATACCAAGAGACCCAGTACTTC
CASRQEYQETQYF
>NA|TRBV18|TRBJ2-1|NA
TGTGCCAGCTCACCCAGGACAGTAGGATACAATGAGCAGTTCTTC
CASSPRTVGYNEQFF